The entry below gives a single T cell receptor (beta chain) sequence along with its context. Its antigen is as yet unknown. The data derive from a study of cytomegalovirus exposure and HLA in healthy donors. Study outcomes and limitations: In a later analysis, an Asian-associated ancestry cluster reportedly showed fewer N-insertions than the approximately 620-donor mean. A list of 164 TCR beta chains associated with cytomegalovirus was given. A link between a missense DCLRE1C variant and TCR beta V- and J-gene trimming emerged from a later analysis.

PCR employed 60 Vbeta and 13 Jbeta primers. Sequencing used immunoSEQ multiplex PCR; TCRdb keeps in-frame clones, though not all of them. The sample includes about 140,000 clones, 77% seen only once; the top ten take about 1.7%. V was cut by 0 bases and J by 3 bases, with 9 bases left in between. The V gene's germline CDR1 is LNHNV and CDR2 YYDKDF (reference sequence). This CDR3 is 16 amino acids long. Sequenced sample: PBMCs. V and J are TRBV15 and TRBJ2-6, with D perhaps TRBD1 (5 bases). This receptor was obtained from a female donor in good health and CMV-seronegative. CDR3 loop: CATSRDRTLGANVLTF. The CDR3 DNA reads as TGTGCCACCAGCAGAGATCGGACACTTGGGGCCAACGTCCTGACTTTC.